This TCR beta chain appears in the sequencing data of a study of cytomegalovirus exposure and HLA in healthy donors. A single count supports this clone. The protocol was immunoSEQ multiplex PCR, while the TCRdb copy is restricted to in-frame clones and leaves out a portion. The sample includes 250,000 to 300,000 clones, about 90% of them seen just once. The sequencing sample was made of PBMCs. The TCR sequence derives from a woman in her late teens or twenties in good health and CMV-seronegative.

In nucleotides, the CDR3 is TGCGCCAGCAGCTTGGTCGTAGTGATGTCCACCGGGGAGCTGTTTTTT. Amino acid sequence: CASSLVVVMSTGELFF. The gene calls are TRBV5-1 and TRBJ2-2; D gene unclear. Trimming pared 0 bases from V and 4 bases from J, leaving 13 bases between. The CDR3 consists of 16 residues. The germline gives CDR1 SGHRS, CDR2 YFSETQ.